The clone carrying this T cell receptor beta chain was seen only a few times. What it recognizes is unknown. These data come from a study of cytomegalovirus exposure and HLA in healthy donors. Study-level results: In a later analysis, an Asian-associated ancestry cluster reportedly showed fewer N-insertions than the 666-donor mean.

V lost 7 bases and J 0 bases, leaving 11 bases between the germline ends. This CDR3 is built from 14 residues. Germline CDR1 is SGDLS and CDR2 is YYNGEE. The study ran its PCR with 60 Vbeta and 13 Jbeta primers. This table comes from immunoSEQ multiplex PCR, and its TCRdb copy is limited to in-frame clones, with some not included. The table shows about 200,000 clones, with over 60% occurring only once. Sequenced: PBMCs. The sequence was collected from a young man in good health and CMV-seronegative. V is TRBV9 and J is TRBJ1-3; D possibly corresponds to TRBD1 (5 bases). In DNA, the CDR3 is TGTGCCAGCGGTACACAGGCCTCTGGAAACACCATATATTTT. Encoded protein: CASGTQASGNTIYF.